These 5 T cell receptor beta chains share one sample of origin, sequenced in a study of early T cells in non-severe SARS-CoV-2 infection. TCRdb recomputed calls from the 5' RACE reads with MiXCR, one row per CDR3 protein. The sample gives roughly 90,000 distinct CDR3 sequences, about 14% of which show up once; 3% to 3.5% is in the top ten. The source material was whole blood. These receptors all come from an adult who was a healthcare worker with PCR-confirmed SARS-CoV-2 infection or an uninfected control (not recorded which).

This chain joins TRBV2 and TRBJ2-5, with 8 bases that match TRBD1. V dropped 4 bases and J dropped 5; count of bases not matched to a gene: 9. The germline gives CDR1 SNHLY, CDR2 FYNNEI. The CDR3 length is 15 residues. The CDR3 reads CASSAGQGAWETQYF. The CDR3 DNA reads TGTGCCAGCAGTGCGGGGCAGGGGGCTTGGGAGACCCAGTACTTC.

This clonotype was counted only a few times. The rearrangement links TRBV7-2 to TRBJ2-7; D is uncertain. CDR3 length: 15 amino acids. Germline V CDR1 and CDR2: SGHTA, FQGNSA. V was shortened by 0 bases and J by 4 bases, with 13 bases between the two germline ends. The CDR3 here is CASSLAAGRIYEQYF. DNA of the CDR3: TGTGCCAGCAGCTTAGCTGCTGGACGGATATACGAGCAGTACTTC.

This chain connects TRBV11-2 to TRBJ2-1; the D is unclear. V dropped 3 bases and J dropped 0 bases, with 15 bases sitting between them. CDR3 length equals 17 residues. CDR1 is SGHAT, CDR2 FQNNGV, per germline. The DNA for the CDR3 is TGTGCCAGCAGCTTGGGAAAGGGCCCTAGCTCCTACAATGAGCAGTTCTTC. Its translation: CASSLGKGPSSYNEQFF.

This sequence joins TRBV6-5 and TRBJ2-2; 8 bases agree with TRBD1. CDR3 length equals 15 residues. Germline V gene sequence: CDR1 MNHEY, CDR2 SVGAGI. The trim removed 7 bases at V and 2 bases at J, leaving 6 bases unmatched. CDR3 protein: CASTLDRGNTGELFF. The DNA of the CDR3 is TGTGCCAGCACCCTAGACAGGGGAAACACCGGGGAGCTGTTTTTT.

The rearrangement links TRBV29-1 to TRBJ2-1, with D perhaps TRBD1 or TRBD2 (5 bases each). Looked up from germline, CDR1 is SQVTM and CDR2 is ANQGSEA. Trimming shortened V by 6 bases and J by 8 bases, and 26 bases separated the two germline ends. The CDR3 loop spans 16 amino acids. This chain's CDR3 is CSVGDLVASITYEQFF. The CDR3 DNA reads TGCAGCGTAGGGGACCTAGTCGCGTCGATCACATATGAGCAGTTCTTC.